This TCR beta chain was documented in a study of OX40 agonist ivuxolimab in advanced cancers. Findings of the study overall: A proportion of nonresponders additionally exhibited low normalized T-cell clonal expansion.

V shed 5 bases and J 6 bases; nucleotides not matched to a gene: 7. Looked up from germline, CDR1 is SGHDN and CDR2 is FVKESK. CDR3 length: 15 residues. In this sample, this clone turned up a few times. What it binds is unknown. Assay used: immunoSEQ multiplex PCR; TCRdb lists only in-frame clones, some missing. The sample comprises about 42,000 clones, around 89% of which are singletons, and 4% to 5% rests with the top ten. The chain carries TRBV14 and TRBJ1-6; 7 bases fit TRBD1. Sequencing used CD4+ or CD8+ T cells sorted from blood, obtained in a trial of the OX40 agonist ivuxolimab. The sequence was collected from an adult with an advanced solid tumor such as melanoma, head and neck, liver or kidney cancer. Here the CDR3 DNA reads TGTGCCAGCAGCGCCCGGGACAGAGCTAATTCACCCCTCCACTTT. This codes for CASSARDRANSPLHF.